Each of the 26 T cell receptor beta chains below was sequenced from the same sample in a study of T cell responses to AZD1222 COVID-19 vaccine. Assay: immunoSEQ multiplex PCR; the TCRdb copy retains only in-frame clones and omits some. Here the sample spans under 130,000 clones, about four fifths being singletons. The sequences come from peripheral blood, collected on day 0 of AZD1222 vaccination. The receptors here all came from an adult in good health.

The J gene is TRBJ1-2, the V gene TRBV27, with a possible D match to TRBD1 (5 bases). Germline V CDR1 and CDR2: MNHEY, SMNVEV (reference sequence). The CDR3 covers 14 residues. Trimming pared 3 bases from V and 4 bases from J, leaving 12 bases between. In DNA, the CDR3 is TGTGCCAGCAGTTTCCGGACCACAGGCTATGGCTACACCTTC. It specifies CASSFRTTGYGYTF.

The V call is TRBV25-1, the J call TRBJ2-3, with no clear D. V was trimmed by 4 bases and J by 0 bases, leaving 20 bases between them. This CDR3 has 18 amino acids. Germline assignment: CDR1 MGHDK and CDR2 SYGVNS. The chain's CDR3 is CASSVVRGPLFSTDTQYF. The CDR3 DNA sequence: TGTGCCAGCAGTGTGGTCAGAGGCCCATTATTTAGCACAGATACGCAGTATTTT.

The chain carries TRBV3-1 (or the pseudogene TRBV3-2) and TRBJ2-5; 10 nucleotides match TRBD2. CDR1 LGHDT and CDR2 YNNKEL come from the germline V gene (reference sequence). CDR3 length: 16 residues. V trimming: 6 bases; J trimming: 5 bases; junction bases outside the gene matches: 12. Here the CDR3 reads CASRPLSGGLLETQYF. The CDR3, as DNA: TGTGCCAGCAGGCCCCTTAGCGGGGGGTTGCTGGAGACCCAGTACTTC.

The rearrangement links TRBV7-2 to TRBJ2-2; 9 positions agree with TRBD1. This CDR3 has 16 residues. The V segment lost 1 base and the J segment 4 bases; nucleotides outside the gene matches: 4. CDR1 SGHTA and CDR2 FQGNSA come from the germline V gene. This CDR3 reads CASSLVGTGTTGELFF. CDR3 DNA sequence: TGTGCCAGCAGCTTAGTCGGGACAGGGACCACCGGGGAGCTGTTTTTT.

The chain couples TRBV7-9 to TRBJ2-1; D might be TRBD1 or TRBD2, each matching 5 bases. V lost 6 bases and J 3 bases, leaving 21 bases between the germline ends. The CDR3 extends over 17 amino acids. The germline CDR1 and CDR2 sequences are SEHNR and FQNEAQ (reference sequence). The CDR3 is CASSSRSTGTIYNEQFF. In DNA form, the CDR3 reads TGTGCCAGCAGTTCCCGATCCACGGGGACGATCTACAATGAGCAGTTCTTC.

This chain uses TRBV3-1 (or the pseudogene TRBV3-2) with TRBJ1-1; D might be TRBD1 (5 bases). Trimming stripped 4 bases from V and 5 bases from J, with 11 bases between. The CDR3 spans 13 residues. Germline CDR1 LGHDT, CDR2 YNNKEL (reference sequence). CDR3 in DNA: TGTGCCAGCAGCCGCTTTTGGGGGACTGAAGCTTTCTTT. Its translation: CASSRFWGTEAFF.

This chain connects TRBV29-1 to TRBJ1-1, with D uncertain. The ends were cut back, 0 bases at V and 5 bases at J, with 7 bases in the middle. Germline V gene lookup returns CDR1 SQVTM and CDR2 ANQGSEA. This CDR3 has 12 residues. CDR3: CSVEEGITEAFF. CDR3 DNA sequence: TGCAGCGTTGAAGAGGGGATTACTGAAGCTTTCTTT.

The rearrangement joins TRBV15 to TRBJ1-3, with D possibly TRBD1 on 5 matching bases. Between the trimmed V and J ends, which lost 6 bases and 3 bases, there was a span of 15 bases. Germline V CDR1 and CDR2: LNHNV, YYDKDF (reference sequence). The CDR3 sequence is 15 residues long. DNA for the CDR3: TGTGCCACCAGTCAGGGCAGGGCGTATGGAAACACCATATATTTT. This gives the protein CATSQGRAYGNTIYF.

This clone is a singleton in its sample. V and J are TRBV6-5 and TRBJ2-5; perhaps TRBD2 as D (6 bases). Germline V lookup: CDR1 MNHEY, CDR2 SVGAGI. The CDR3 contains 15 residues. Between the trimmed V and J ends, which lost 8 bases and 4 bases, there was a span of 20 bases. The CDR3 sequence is CASSEQGVGGETQYF. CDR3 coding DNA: TGTGCCAGCTCTGAGCAAGGGGTCGGGGGAGAGACCCAGTACTTC.

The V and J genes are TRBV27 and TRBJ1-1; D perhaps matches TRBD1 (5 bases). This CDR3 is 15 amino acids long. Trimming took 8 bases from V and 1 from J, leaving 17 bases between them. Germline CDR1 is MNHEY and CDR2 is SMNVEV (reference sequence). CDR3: CASGSEGAPNTEAFF. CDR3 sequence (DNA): TGTGCCAGCGGATCTGAAGGGGCCCCGAACACTGAAGCTTTCTTT.

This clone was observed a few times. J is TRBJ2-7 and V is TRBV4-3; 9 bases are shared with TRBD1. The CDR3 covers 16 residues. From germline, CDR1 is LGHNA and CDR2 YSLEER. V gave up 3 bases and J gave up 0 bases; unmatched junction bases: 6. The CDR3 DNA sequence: TGCGCCAGCAGCCAGGCACAGGGGGCCACCTCCTACGAGCAGTACTTC. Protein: CASSQAQGATSYEQYF.

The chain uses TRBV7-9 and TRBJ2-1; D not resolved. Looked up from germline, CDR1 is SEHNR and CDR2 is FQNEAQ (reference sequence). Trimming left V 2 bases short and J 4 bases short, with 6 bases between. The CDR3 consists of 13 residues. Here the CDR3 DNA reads TGTGCCAGCAGCTTAACAGCTTACAATGAGCAGTTCTTC. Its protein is CASSLTAYNEQFF.

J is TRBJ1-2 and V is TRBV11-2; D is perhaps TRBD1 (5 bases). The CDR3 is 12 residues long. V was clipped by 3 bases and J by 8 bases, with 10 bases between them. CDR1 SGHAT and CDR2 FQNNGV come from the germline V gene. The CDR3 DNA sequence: TGTGCCAGCAGCTTCATAACAGGCGGCTACACCTTC. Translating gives CASSFITGGYTF.

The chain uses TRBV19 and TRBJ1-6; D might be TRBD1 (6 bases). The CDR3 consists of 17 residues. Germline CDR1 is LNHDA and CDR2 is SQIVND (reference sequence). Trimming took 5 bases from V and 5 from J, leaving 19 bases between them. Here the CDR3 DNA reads TGTGCCAGTAGTGGACAGAGATTTTCTTTGAATAATTCACCCCTCCACTTT. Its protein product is CASSGQRFSLNNSPLHF.

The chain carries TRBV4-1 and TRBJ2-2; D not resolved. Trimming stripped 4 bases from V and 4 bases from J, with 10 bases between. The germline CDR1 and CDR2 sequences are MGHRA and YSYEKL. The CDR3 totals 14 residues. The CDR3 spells CASSLSQVTGELFF. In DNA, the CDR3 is TGCGCCAGCAGCCTTAGTCAGGTCACCGGGGAGCTGTTTTTT.

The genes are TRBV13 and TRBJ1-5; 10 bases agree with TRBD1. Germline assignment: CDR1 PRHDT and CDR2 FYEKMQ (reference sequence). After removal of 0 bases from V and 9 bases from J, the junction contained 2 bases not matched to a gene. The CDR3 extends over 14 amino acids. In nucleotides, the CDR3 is TGTGCCAGCAGCTTAGGGACAGGGGGCTGGCCCCAGCATTTT. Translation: CASSLGTGGWPQHF. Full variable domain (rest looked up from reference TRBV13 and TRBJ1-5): AAGVIQSPRHLIKEKRETATLKCYPIPRHDTVYWYQQGPGQDPQFLISFYEKMQSDKGSIPDRFSAQQFSDYHSELNMSSLELGDSALYFCASSLGTGGWPQHFGDGTRLSIL.

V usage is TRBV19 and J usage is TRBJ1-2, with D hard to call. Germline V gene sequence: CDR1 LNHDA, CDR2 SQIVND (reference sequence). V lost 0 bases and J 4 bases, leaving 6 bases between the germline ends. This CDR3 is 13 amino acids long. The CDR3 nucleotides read TGTGCCAGTAGTATAGATGCAGTCTATGGCTACACCTTC. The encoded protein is CASSIDAVYGYTF.

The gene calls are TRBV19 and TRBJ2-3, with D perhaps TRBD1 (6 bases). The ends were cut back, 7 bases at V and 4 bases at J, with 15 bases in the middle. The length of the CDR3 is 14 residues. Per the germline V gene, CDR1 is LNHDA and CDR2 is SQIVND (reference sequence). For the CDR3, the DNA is TGTGCCAGTAAACAGGGAGAAGCCGCAGATACGCAGTATTTT. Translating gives CASKQGEAADTQYF.

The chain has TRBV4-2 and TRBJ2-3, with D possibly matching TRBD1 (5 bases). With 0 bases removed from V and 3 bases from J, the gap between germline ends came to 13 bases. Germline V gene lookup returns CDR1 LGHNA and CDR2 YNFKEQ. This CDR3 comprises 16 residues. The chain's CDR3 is CASSQEGPPRTDTQYF. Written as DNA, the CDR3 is TGTGCCAGCAGCCAAGAGGGGCCCCCTAGAACAGATACGCAGTATTTT.

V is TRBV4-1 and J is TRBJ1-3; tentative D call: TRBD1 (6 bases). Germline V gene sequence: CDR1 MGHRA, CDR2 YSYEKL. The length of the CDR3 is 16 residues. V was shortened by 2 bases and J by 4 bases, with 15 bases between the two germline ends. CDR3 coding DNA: TGCGCCAGCAGCCAACCCGGGACAACAGCCGGAAACACCATATATTTT. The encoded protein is CASSQPGTTAGNTIYF.

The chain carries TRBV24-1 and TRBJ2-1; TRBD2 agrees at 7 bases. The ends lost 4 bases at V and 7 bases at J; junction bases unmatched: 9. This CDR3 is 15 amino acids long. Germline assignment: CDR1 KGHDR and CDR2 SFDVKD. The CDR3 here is CATSDPGGTRNEQFF. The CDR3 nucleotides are TGTGCCACCAGTGACCCCGGGGGGACCCGAAATGAGCAGTTCTTC.

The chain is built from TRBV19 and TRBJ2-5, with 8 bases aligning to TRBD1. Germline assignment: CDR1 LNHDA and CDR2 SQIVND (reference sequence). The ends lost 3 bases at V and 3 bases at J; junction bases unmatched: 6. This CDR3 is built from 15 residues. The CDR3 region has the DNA TGTGCCAGTAGTATCACCGGGACAGGAAAAGAGACCCAGTACTTC. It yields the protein CASSITGTGKETQYF. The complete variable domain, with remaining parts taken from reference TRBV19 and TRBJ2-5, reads DGGITQSPKYLFRKEGQNVTLSCEQNLNHDAMYWYRQDPGQGLRLIYYSQIVNDFQKGDIAEGYSVSREKKESFPLTVTSAQKNPTAFYLCASSITGTGKETQYFGPGTRLLVL.

The CDR3 region is CASSQDRHDQPQHF. CDR3 DNA sequence: TGCGCCAGCAGCCAGGACAGGCACGATCAGCCCCAGCATTTT. The chain combines TRBV4-3 with TRBJ1-5; 7 bases fit TRBD1. The trim removed 3 bases at V and 5 bases at J, leaving 4 bases unmatched. The CDR3 has 14 amino acids. Looked up from germline, CDR1 is LGHNA and CDR2 is YSLEER.

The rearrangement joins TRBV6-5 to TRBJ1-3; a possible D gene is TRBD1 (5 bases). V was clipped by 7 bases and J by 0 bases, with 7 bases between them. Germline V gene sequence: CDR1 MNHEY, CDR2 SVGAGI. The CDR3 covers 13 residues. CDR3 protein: CASTGTSGNTIYF. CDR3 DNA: TGTGCCAGCACCGGGACCTCTGGAAACACCATATATTTT.

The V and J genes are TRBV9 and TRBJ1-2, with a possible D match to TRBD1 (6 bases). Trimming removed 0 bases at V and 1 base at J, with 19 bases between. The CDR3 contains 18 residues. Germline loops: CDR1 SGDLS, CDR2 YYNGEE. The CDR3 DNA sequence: TGTGCCAGCAGCGTAGGGGGGACACGGGTCTTAAGTAACTATGGCTACACCTTC. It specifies CASSVGGTRVLSNYGYTF.

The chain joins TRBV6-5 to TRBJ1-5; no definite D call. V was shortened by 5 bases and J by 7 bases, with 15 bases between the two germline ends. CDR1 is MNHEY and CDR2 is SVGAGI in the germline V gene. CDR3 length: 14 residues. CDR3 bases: TGTGCCAGCAGTACGGTCCCCTTGGAACAGCCCCAGCATTTT. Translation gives CASSTVPLEQPQHF.